One and the same sample provided the 21 T cell receptor beta chains below, sequenced in a study of radiotherapy plus CTLA-4 blockade in lung cancer. TCRdb keeps only in-frame clones here, not all; method: immunoSEQ multiplex PCR. The repertoire holds approximately 33,000 clones, with around 73% as singletons. The sequences come from peripheral blood, collected from a patient treated with radiotherapy plus ipilimumab. The receptors stem from a human donor with non-small cell lung cancer who had stable disease on radiotherapy plus ipilimumab.

This clone was seen a few times. The CDR3, as DNA: TGTGCCAGCAGGGAAAATCAGCCCCAGCATTTT. Protein sequence: CASRENQPQHF. V and J are TRBV6-1 and TRBJ1-5; D unclear. This CDR3 contains 11 residues. V lost 6 bases and J lost 4, with 4 bases in between. The germline V gene has CDR1 MNHNS and CDR2 SASEGT.

A few counts support this clone. The chain links TRBV4-1 to TRBJ1-4, with D tentatively TRBD1 (5 bases). This CDR3 is built from 18 residues. Trimming took off 1 base at V and 7 bases at J, with 22 bases between the two ends. Germline V CDR1 and CDR2: MGHRA, YSYEKL. CDR3 protein: CASSQVLGGRGAGEKLFF. The DNA for the CDR3 is TGCGCCAGCAGCCAAGTCCTCGGGGGGAGGGGCGCGGGTGAAAAACTGTTTTTT.

The rearrangement joins TRBV29-1 to TRBJ2-3; 7 bases align to TRBD2. The CDR3 consists of 15 residues. CDR1 SQVTM and CDR2 ANQGSEA come from the germline V gene. J lost 0 bases, V lost 3 bases, and 6 bases had no gene match. Here the CDR3 DNA reads TGCAGCGTTGAGCGGGGGATTTCTAGCACAGATACGCAGTATTTT. It encodes CSVERGISSTDTQYF.

CDR3 DNA sequence: TGTGCCAGCAGTGAAGGAAGGGGCAGCACCCATGAAAAACTGTTTTTT. Protein: CASSEGRGSTHEKLFF. The chain carries TRBV25-1 and TRBJ1-4, with D possibly matching TRBD1 (5 bases). The length of the CDR3 is 16 residues. The V end was cut by 2 bases, the J end by 6 bases, with 16 bases between. The germline gives CDR1 MGHDK, CDR2 SYGVNS. The whole variable domain, filled in from reference TRBV25-1 and TRBJ1-4, reads EADIYQTPRYLVIGTGKKITLECSQTMGHDKMYWYQQDPGMELHLIHYSYGVNSTEKGDLSSESTVSRIRTEHFPLTLESARPSHTSQYLCASSEGRGSTHEKLFFGSGTQLSVL.

The J gene is TRBJ2-2, the V gene TRBV6-1, with TRBD1 identical over 7 bases. Germline CDR1 is MNHNS and CDR2 is SASEGT. The ends lost 6 bases at V and 3 bases at J; junction bases unmatched: 4. The CDR3 has 14 amino acids. DNA for the CDR3: TGTGCCAGCAGAGGGACAGCAGACACCGGGGAGCTGTTTTTT. This gives the protein CASRGTADTGELFF.

The chain combines TRBV6-1 with TRBJ2-2, with 8 bases lining up with TRBD2. The CDR3 sequence is 15 residues long. Trimming removed 6 bases from V and 4 bases from J; junction bases left unmatched: 7. Germline values: CDR1 MNHNS, CDR2 SASEGT. The CDR3 DNA follows: TGTGCCAGCAGAACACCGGGGGGGCGCACCGGGGAGCTGTTTTTT. This encodes CASRTPGGRTGELFF.

This clone was recorded a few times. The chain is built from TRBV21-1 and TRBJ1-3. TRBV21-1 constitutes a pseudogene. This CDR3 has 17 amino acids. The CDR3 sequence is CASSGYLLQHARNTIYF. The CDR3 bases are TGTGCCAGCAGTGGGTATCTGCTACAACACGCACGAAACACCATATATTTT.

This clone appeared once. Mismatch with germline at one junction end may stem from a read error. The chain combines TRBV6-5 with TRBJ1-1; 9 bases fit TRBD1. Germline CDR1 and CDR2: MNHEY and SVGAGI. The CDR3 is 14 amino acids. The CDR3 nucleotides read TGTGCCAGCAGTTCTTACCGGGACAGGGCGCTGATAAAGTTT. This codes for CASSSYRDRALIKF.

The chain combines TRBV4-3 with TRBJ1-3; 9 nucleotides line up with TRBD1. Germline loops: CDR1 LGHNA, CDR2 YSLEER. With V trimmed by 4 bases and J by 3 bases, 1 base remained unmatched. The CDR3 totals 14 residues. The CDR3, as DNA: TGCGCCAGCAGCCCGGACAGGGGTGGAAACACCATATATTTT. Amino acid sequence: CASSPDRGGNTIYF.

This clone was seen more than once but under ten times. CDR3 in DNA: TGTGCCAGTAGTATTTGGGCTAGCGGGGGGTCCTACAATGAGCAGTTCTTC. Translating gives CASSIWASGGSYNEQFF. The V and J genes are TRBV19 and TRBJ2-1; 11 bases map to TRBD2. The ends lost 3 bases at V and 1 base at J; junction bases unmatched: 5. The CDR3 is 17 residues long. Germline CDR1 reads LNHDA; CDR2 reads SQIVND (reference sequence). The complete variable domain, with remaining parts taken from reference TRBV19 and TRBJ2-1, reads DGGITQSPKYLFRKEGQNVTLSCEQNLNHDAMYWYRQDPGQGLRLIYYSQIVNDFQKGDIAEGYSVSREKKESFPLTVTSAQKNPTAFYLCASSIWASGGSYNEQFFGPGTRLTVL.

The chain recombines TRBV13 with TRBJ2-5; 7 bases align to TRBD2. V lost 0 bases to trimming and J lost 2 bases; unmatched junction nucleotides: 6. CDR1 and CDR2 (germline): PRHDT, FYEKMQ (reference sequence). There are 16 residues in the CDR3. This chain's CDR3 is CASSLGGAGIQETQYF. The CDR3 DNA follows: TGTGCCAGCAGCTTAGGCGGAGCGGGGATACAAGAGACCCAGTACTTC.

This chain links TRBV30 with TRBJ1-5; D may be TRBD1 (5 bases). The V gene lost 0 bases and the J gene lost 3 bases, with 12 bases spanning the gap. Germline lookup yields CDR1 GTSNPN and CDR2 SVGIG (reference sequence). This CDR3 contains 15 residues. CDR3 DNA sequence: TGTGCCTGGAGTGTAGAGTCAGGACACAATCAGCCCCAGCATTTT. Its protein is CAWSVESGHNQPQHF.

This clone was detected only once. V is TRBV5-6 and J is TRBJ1-2; the match to TRBD1 covers 7 bases. The CDR3 contains 14 residues. CDR1 SGHDT and CDR2 YYEEEE come from the germline V gene. V was clipped by 5 bases and J by 7 bases; unmatched bases: 11. The CDR3 nucleotides read TGTGCCAGCAGTTTGCCGGACAGGCAGGGTGGCTACACCTTC. It specifies CASSLPDRQGGYTF.

CDR3 region: CASSHSRSYTDTQYF. CDR3 DNA sequence: TGTGCCAGCAGCCACTCTAGATCCTACACAGATACGCAGTATTTT. The rearrangement uses TRBV14 and TRBJ2-3; D not resolved. V was shortened by 3 bases and J by 2 bases, with 12 bases between the two germline ends. The CDR3 is 15 amino acids. Germline assignment: CDR1 SGHDN and CDR2 FVKESK.

The chain is built from TRBV7-2 and TRBJ2-1; D gene ambiguous. This CDR3 spans 14 amino acids. Germline V gene sequence: CDR1 SGHTA, CDR2 FQGNSA. The V end was cut by 5 bases, the J end by 3 bases, with 11 bases between. The CDR3, as DNA: TGTGCCAGCAGCCCCATTTTAGGCTACAATGAGCAGTTCTTC. Translated, it gives CASSPILGYNEQFF.

Only a few counts were recorded for this clone. CDR3 in DNA: TGTGCCAGCAGCCAAGATCATGGGACAGGGGCTCAGCCCCAGCATTTT. Its translation is CASSQDHGTGAQPQHF. The V gene is TRBV4-2, the J gene TRBJ1-5; TRBD1 agrees at 10 bases. The CDR3 contains 16 residues. With V trimmed by 0 bases and J by 6 bases, 5 bases remained unmatched. In germline, CDR1 is LGHNA, CDR2 YNFKEQ.

The chain recombines TRBV2 with TRBJ2-1; D not resolved. The germline V gene encodes CDR1 SNHLY and CDR2 FYNNEI. This CDR3 is 12 amino acids long. The ends were cut back, 6 bases at V and 5 bases at J, with 8 bases in the middle. CDR3 sequence: CASRQVNNEQFF. DNA of the CDR3: TGTGCCAGCAGGCAGGTCAACAATGAGCAGTTCTTC.

The chain couples TRBV12-5 to TRBJ2-1; 11 bases map to TRBD1. After removal of 5 bases from V and 6 bases from J, the junction contained 3 bases not matched to a gene. CDR1 and CDR2 (germline): LGHNT, FRNRAP. The CDR3 runs 14 residues. CDR3: CASGGTGGANEQFF. The CDR3 nucleotides are TGTGCTAGTGGTGGGACAGGGGGAGCCAATGAGCAGTTCTTC. The full variable domain, rest sourced from reference TRBV12-5 and TRBJ2-1, is DARVTQTPRHKVTEMGQEVTMRCQPILGHNTVFWYRQTMMQGLELLAYFRNRAPLDDSGMPKDRFSAEMPDATLATLKIQPSEPRDSAVYFCASGGTGGANEQFFGPGTRLTVL.

The chain links TRBV18 to TRBJ1-6; D not resolved. Trimming took 1 base from V and 5 from J, leaving 6 bases between them. Looked up from germline, CDR1 is KGHSH and CDR2 is LQKENI. The CDR3 has 14 residues. The DNA of the CDR3 is TGTGCCAGCTCACCACGGAAGGATAATTCACCCCTCCACTTT. Translating gives CASSPRKDNSPLHF.

This clone was counted a few times. The chain uses TRBV28 and TRBJ1-4, with no clear D. V lost 7 bases, J lost 5 bases, and 8 bases lay in between. The germline gives CDR1 MDHEN, CDR2 SYDVKM. There are 12 residues in the CDR3. The CDR3 loop reads CASKLNNEKLFF. As DNA, the CDR3 is TGTGCCAGCAAACTAAACAATGAAAAACTGTTTTTT.

The V gene is TRBV7-9, the J gene TRBJ1-4; D is perhaps TRBD1 (6 bases). The CDR3 extends over 14 amino acids. Germline V gene lookup returns CDR1 SEHNR and CDR2 FQNEAQ (reference sequence). Trimming stripped 3 bases from V and 7 bases from J, with 12 bases between. CDR3 DNA sequence: TGTGCCAGCAGCTTTCGGGGGGCCGGTGAAAAACTGTTTTTT. Translated: CASSFRGAGEKLFF.